A single TCR beta chain is shown here with its context. The antigen is not known. This sample was included in a study of response to subunit inactivated influenza vaccine. TCRdb re-analysed the RT-PCR reads in MiXCR, keeping a single row per CDR3 protein. The sample yields about 190,000 distinct CDR3 sequences, about an eighth seen once. Study-wide findings and caveats: T cells newly recruited by each seasonal influenza vaccination are few, the authors suggested.

CDR3 length: 16 residues. In germline, CDR1 is MNHEY, CDR2 SVGEGT. Trimming cost V 7 bases and J 5 bases; bases outside gene matches: 14. This chain uses TRBV6-2 or TRBV6-3 with TRBJ2-5, with 9 bases fitting TRBD2. Sequencing used CD8+ T cells sorted from PBMCs, obtained roughly 5 days after vaccination. The receptor was derived from a man aged 45-65 years who received an inactivated influenza vaccine. In nucleotides, the CDR3 is TGTGCCAGCATCGCCGGAATGCGGGAGGGCATGGAGACCCAGTACTTC. The encoded protein is CASIAGMREGMETQYF.